This T cell receptor (beta chain) is from a study of blood T cell repertoires in COVID-19. For the study at large: Acute and convalescent COVID-19 specimens originated in the United States, Italy and Spain. The analysed material was cDNA or gDNA that came from T cells, B-cell-depleted T cells, or PBMCs.

This clone is a singleton in its sample. Clones were read by immunoSEQ multiplex PCR, and TCRdb kept only the in-frame ones, dropping some. The repertoire includes under 400,000 clones, 85% to 90% of them detected once, and less than 3.5% sits in the top ten. This CDR3 has 15 residues. Germline trimming cut 6 bases from V and 2 bases from J; bases unmatched to any gene: 10. CDR1 and CDR2 from the germline V gene are MNHEY and SVGAGI. Seattle researchers signed up patients amid active infection and tracked them longitudinally. This sequence was found in a woman in her thirties with COVID-19, enrolled during active disease. The rearrangement uses TRBV6-5 and TRBJ2-7; TRBD1 matches 7 bases. The sample comprised peripheral blood. The CDR3 sequence is CASRLSATGTYEQYF. The CDR3 DNA reads as TGTGCCAGCAGGTTATCGGCGACAGGGACCTACGAGCAGTACTTC.